Given below is one T cell receptor (beta chain) in context. The PCR used 60 Vbeta and 13 Jbeta primers. The data were produced by immunoSEQ multiplex PCR, yet TCRdb's version contains in-frame clones alone and is incomplete. The table includes around 150,000 clones, approximately 82% detected once. Germline CDR1 and CDR2: MNHEY and SMNVEV (reference sequence). CDR3 length equals 14 residues. V gave up 5 bases and J gave up 4 bases; unmatched junction bases: 7. This sample is part of a study of cytomegalovirus exposure and HLA in healthy donors. As for the study in general: An early data release held some 85 million unique TCRs from HLA-typed donors.

Samples came from healthy bone marrow donors. The source of this sequence is a man aged 25-40 years in good health and CMV-seropositive. Sequencing used PBMCs. The chain links TRBV27 to TRBJ2-5; 7 bases align to TRBD2. CDR3 in DNA: TGTGCCAGCAGTCGGGACGGCGGGAGAGAGACCCAGTACTTC. This sequence encodes CASSRDGGRETQYF.